This entry lists 9 T cell receptor beta chains sequenced from one sample in a study of T cell changes during pregnancy in multiple sclerosis. The protocol was immunoSEQ multiplex PCR, while the TCRdb copy is restricted to in-frame clones and leaves out a portion. The data contain some 51,000 clones, approximately 95% of them singletons. Specimen: CD4+ T cells from peripheral blood mononuclear cells, collected in the first trimester of pregnancy. The receptor source for this set is a female donor with multiple sclerosis, enrolled in a pregnancy study.

The rearrangement links TRBV5-1 to TRBJ2-3, with 11 bases matching TRBD2. V gave up 0 bases and J gave up 3 bases; unmatched junction bases: 3. The CDR3 has 16 residues. Germline-derived CDR1 and CDR2 are SGHRS and YFSETQ. The CDR3 DNA is TGCGCCAGCAGCTTGGATCTAGCGGGGGGAACAGATACGCAGTATTTT. This codes for CASSLDLAGGTDTQYF. Drawing the rest from reference TRBV5-1 and TRBJ2-3, the complete variable domain is KAGVTQTPRYLIKTRGQQVTLSCSPISGHRSVSWYQQTPGQGLQFLFEYFSETQRNKGNFPGRFSGRQFSNSRSEMNVSTLELGDSALYLCASSLDLAGGTDTQYFGPGTRLTVL.

The chain uses TRBV11-1 and TRBJ2-2; D possibly corresponds to TRBD1 (6 bases). The CDR3 totals 16 residues. Trimming took 7 bases from V and 3 from J, leaving 18 bases between them. The germline gives CDR1 SGHAT, CDR2 FQDESV (reference sequence). CDR3 sequence: CASTTWGRIDTGELFF. CDR3 sequence (DNA): TGTGCCAGCACAACGTGGGGGCGAATAGACACCGGGGAGCTGTTTTTT.

This clone was detected only once. V gene TRBV10-3 combines with J gene TRBJ1-1; TRBD1 might be the D (5 bases). CDR1 ENHRY and CDR2 SYGVKD come from the germline V gene. This CDR3 has 15 amino acids. V was clipped by 6 bases and J by 1 base, with 15 bases between them. The CDR3 loop reads CAIRGDGGRNTEAFF. The CDR3 DNA sequence: TGTGCCATCAGGGGGGACGGGGGGAGGAACACTGAAGCTTTCTTT.

The rearrangement links TRBV7-6 to TRBJ2-7; possibly TRBD2 for D (6 bases). Between the trimmed V and J ends, which lost 1 base and 3 bases, there was a span of 16 bases. This CDR3 has 16 amino acids. The germline CDR1 and CDR2 sequences are SGHVS and FNYEAQ. The CDR3 protein is CASSLVGGRRVYEQYF. The DNA of the CDR3 is TGTGCCAGCAGCTTAGTGGGGGGAAGGAGGGTCTACGAGCAGTACTTC.

The chain uses TRBV11-3 and TRBJ1-2; 7 bases agree with TRBD1. The J segment lost 4 bases and the V segment lost 4 bases, leaving 15 bases of the junction unmatched. CDR1 and CDR2 from the germline V gene are SGHNT and YENEEA. CDR3 length: 17 amino acids. The CDR3 spells CASSSGTQGGPCYGYTF. The CDR3 coding sequence is TGTGCCAGCAGCTCCGGGACCCAAGGGGGCCCTTGCTATGGCTACACCTTC.

The chain joins TRBV7-2 to TRBJ2-3, with TRBD2 identical over 8 bases. Germline V gives CDR1 SGHTA, CDR2 FQGNSA. The CDR3 sequence is 16 residues long. Losses at the gene ends were 3 bases for V and 0 bases for J; bases not matched to a gene: 5. In nucleotides, the CDR3 is TGTGCCAGCAGCTTCCGAGCGGGGGATAGCACAGATACGCAGTATTTT. Amino acids: CASSFRAGDSTDTQYF.

This sequence joins TRBV27 and TRBJ2-3, with D uncertain. Germline V gene lookup returns CDR1 MNHEY and CDR2 SMNVEV (reference sequence). This CDR3 has 13 residues. The V end lost 3 bases, the J end lost 1 base, and 5 bases lay between the germline ends. CDR3 loop: CASSFLGTDTQYF. CDR3 in DNA: TGTGCCAGCAGTTTCCTTGGCACAGATACGCAGTATTTT.

V gene TRBV5-4 combines with J gene TRBJ2-3; the match to TRBD1 covers 12 bases. CDR1 and CDR2 (germline): SGHNT, YYREEE (reference sequence). V dropped 4 bases and J dropped 8; count of bases not matched to a gene: 5. The CDR3 consists of 14 residues. CDR3 nucleotides: TGTGCCAGCAGCGGGACAGGGGGCGAGGGTACGCAGTATTTT. Translating it yields CASSGTGGEGTQYF.

A few counts support this clone. The V call is TRBV5-1, the J call TRBJ1-2; 8 bases map to TRBD1. The germline CDR1 and CDR2 sequences are SGHRS and YFSETQ. This CDR3 has 14 amino acids. V lost 2 bases and J lost 7; bases outside the gene matches: 7. The CDR3, as DNA: TGCGCCAGCAGCTTCGCAGGGGGCGGATTTGGCTACACCTTC. Translating it yields CASSFAGGGFGYTF.